This is a list of T cell receptor beta chains from one sample in a study of blood T cell repertoires in COVID-19. Using immunoSEQ multiplex PCR, the repertoire was profiled, and TCRdb retains in-frame clones only, with some absent. Of approximately 500,000 clones listed, over 75% are singletons. Sequencing input: peripheral blood. The receptors originated from a human donor in a cohort sampled during active COVID-19. CDR3s include the opening cysteine and the closing phenylalanine or tryptophan. A D gene is named only where the DNA matches it firmly. Some rows mark clone size as missing; the rest say once, few, many or name a class of expanded clone.

>TRBJ2-2|TRBV19|.|.
CASSTGGVNTGELFF
TGTGCCAGTAGTACTGGCGGGGTAAACACCGGGGAGCTGTTTTTT
>TRBJ2-7|TRBV6-5|.|.
CASSYSFPGSYEQYF
TGTGCCAGCAGTTACTCGTTCCCAGGGTCATACGAGCAGTACTTC
>TRBJ2-1|TRBV28|.|TRBD2
CASSDSGNYNEQFF
TGTGCCAGCAGTGATAGCGGGAACTACAATGAGCAGTTCTTC
>TRBJ2-1|TRBV30|.|.
CAWRLFNEQFF
TGTGCCTGGCGACTGTTCAATGAGCAGTTCTTC
>TRBJ1-4|TRBV6-1|.|.
CASKRGDWEKLFF
TGTGCCAGTAAACGGGGGGACTGGGAAAAACTGTTTTTT
>TRBJ1-1|TRBV5-8|.|.
CASSLGRVNTEAFF
TGTGCCAGCAGCTTAGGGAGGGTGAATACTGAAGCTTTCTTT
>TRBJ2-7|TRBV4-2|.|.
CASSQEPPGYYEQYF
TGTGCCAGCAGCCAAGAACCCCCAGGGTACTACGAGCAGTACTTC
>TRBJ1-6|TRBV28|few|.
CASSLIGLGGNSPLHF
TGTGCCAGCAGTTTAATCGGTCTGGGGGGGAATTCACCCCTCCACTTT
>TRBJ2-4|TRBV4-2|few|.
CASSQAGSKNIQYF
TGTGCCAGCAGCCAAGCAGGGTCCAAAAACATTCAGTACTTC
>TRBJ1-2|TRBV27|few|.
CASSAHRDYGYTF
TGTGCCAGCAGTGCTCACAGGGACTATGGCTACACCTTC
>TRBJ1-2|TRBV6-5|.|TRBD1
CASIKQGYGGYTF
TGTGCCAGCATAAAACAGGGGTACGGCGGCTACACCTTC
>TRBJ2-7|TRBV5-4|few|.
CASSFARTEQYF
TGTGCCAGCAGCTTTGCTAGAACCGAGCAGTACTTC
>TRBJ1-2|TRBV5-5|.|TRBD1
CASSLYQGADYGYTF
TGTGCCAGCAGCTTGTATCAGGGGGCAGACTATGGCTACACCTTC
>TRBJ2-7|TRBV2|.|TRBD2
CASSDPGGRYEQYF
TGTGCCAGCAGTGACCCCGGGGGGAGGTACGAGCAGTACTTC
>TRBJ1-1|TRBV6-2/TRBV6-3|.|.
CASSPWWGDTEAFF
TGTGCCAGCAGCCCGTGGTGGGGGGACACTGAAGCTTTCTTT
>TRBJ2-7|TRBV6-2/TRBV6-3|.|TRBD2
CASSYKLAQPSYEQYF
TGTGCCAGCAGTTACAAACTAGCGCAACCGTCCTACGAGCAGTACTTC
>TRBJ2-3|TRBV6-5|.|.
CASSYSRDSGGDTQYF
TGTGCCAGCAGTTACTCGAGGGACAGCGGGGGAGATACGCAGTATTTT